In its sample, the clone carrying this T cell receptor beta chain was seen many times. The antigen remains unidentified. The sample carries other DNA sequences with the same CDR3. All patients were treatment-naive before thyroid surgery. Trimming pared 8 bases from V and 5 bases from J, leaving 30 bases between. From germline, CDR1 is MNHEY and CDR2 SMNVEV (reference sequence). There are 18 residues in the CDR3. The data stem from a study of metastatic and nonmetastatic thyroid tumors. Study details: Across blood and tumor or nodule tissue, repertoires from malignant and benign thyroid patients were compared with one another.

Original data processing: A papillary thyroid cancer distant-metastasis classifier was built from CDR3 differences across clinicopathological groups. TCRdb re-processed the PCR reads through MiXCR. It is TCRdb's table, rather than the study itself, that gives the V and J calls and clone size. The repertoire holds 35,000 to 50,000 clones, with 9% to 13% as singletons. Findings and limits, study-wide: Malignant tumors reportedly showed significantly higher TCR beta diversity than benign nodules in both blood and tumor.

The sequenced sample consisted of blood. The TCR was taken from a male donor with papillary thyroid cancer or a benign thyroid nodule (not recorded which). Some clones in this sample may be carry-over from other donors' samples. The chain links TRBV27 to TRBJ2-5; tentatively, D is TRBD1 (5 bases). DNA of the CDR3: TGTGCCAGCGGCAGGGTTTTTCCCGATTTACACGCCGGGGAGACCCAGTACTTC. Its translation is CASGRVFPDLHAGETQYF.